This T cell receptor beta chain was recorded in a study of T-cell reconstitution after alpha-beta-depleted transplantation in children. General study points: Newly generated T cells supplied most T-cell counts and diversity one year post-transplant.

V was clipped by 5 bases and J by 0 bases; unmatched bases: 7. Germline assignment: CDR1 WSHSY and CDR2 SAAADI. CDR3 length: 16 residues. As it was prepared, the TCRbeta library received unique molecular identifiers. TCRdb redid the calling of the PCR reads with MiXCR, one entry per CDR3 protein. The sample includes around 17,000 distinct CDR3 sequences, around 4.9% of them seen just once. This clonotype was observed many times. What it recognizes is unknown. The TCR originated in a boy aged 5-17 years with acute lymphoblastic leukemia, due to receive a stem cell transplant. The chain has TRBV10-2 and TRBJ2-1; 7 bases line up with TRBD2. The source was PBMCs, collected before TCRalphabeta/CD19-depleted stem cell transplant. This CDR3 reads CASSLLASSSYNEQFF. CDR3 nucleotides: TGCGCCAGCAGTTTACTAGCGTCGAGCTCCTACAATGAGCAGTTCTTC.